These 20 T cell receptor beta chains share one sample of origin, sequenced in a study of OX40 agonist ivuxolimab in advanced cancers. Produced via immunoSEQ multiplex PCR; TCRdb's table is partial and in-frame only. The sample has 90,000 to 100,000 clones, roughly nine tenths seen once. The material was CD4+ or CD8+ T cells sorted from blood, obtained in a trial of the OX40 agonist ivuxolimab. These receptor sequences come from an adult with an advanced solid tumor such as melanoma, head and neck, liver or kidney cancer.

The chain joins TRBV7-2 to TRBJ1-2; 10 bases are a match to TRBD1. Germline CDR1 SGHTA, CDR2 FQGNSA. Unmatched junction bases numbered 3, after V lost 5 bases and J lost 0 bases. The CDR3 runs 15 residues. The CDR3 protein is CASSRDRGPNYGYTF. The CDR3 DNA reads TGTGCCAGCAGCCGGGACAGGGGTCCTAACTATGGCTACACCTTC.

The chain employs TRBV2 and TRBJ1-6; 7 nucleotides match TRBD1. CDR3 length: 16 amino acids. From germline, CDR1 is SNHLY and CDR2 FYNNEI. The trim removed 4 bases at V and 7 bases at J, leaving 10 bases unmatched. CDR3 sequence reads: CASSANRGRQNSPLHF. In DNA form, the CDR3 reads TGTGCCAGCAGTGCCAACAGGGGACGACAAAATTCACCCCTCCACTTT.

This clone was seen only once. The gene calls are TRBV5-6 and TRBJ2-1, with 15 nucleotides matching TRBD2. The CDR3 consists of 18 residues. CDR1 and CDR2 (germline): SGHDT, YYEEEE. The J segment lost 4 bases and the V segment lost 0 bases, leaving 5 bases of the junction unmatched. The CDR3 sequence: CASSLGRTSGRDYNEQFF. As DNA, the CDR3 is TGTGCCAGCAGCTTGGGTAGGACTAGCGGGAGGGATTACAATGAGCAGTTCTTC.

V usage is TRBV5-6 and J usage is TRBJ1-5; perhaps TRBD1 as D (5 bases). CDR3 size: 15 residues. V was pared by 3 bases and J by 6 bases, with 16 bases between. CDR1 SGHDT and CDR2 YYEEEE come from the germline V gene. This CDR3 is CASSSHRAGSQPQHF. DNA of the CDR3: TGTGCCAGCAGCTCCCACCGGGCAGGGAGTCAGCCCCAGCATTTT.

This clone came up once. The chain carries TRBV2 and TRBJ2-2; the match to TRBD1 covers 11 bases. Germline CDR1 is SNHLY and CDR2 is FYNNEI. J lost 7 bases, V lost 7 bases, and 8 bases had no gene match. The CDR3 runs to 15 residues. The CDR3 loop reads CASIGTGGVYGELFF. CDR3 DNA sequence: TGTGCCAGCATTGGGACAGGGGGGGTCTACGGGGAGCTGTTTTTT.

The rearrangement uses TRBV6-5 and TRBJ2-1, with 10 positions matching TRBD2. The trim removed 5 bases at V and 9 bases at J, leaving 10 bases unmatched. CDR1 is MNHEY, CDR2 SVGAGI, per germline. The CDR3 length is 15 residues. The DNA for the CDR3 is TGTGCCAGCAGTAGGTCTAGCGGGGGAGGGGGTGAGCAGTTCTTC. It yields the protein CASSRSSGGGGEQFF.

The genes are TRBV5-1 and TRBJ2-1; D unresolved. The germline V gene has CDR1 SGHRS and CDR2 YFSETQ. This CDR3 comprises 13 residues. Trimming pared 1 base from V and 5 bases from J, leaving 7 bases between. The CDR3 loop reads CASSLHDNNEQFF. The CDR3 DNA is TGCGCCAGCAGCTTGCACGATAACAATGAGCAGTTCTTC.

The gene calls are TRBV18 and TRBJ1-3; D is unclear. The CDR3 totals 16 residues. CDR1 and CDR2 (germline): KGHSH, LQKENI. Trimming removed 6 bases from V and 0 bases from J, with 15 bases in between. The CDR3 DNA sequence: TGTGCCAGCTCCCCTCGACCCGCTCGCTCTGGAAACACCATATATTTT. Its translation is CASSPRPARSGNTIYF.

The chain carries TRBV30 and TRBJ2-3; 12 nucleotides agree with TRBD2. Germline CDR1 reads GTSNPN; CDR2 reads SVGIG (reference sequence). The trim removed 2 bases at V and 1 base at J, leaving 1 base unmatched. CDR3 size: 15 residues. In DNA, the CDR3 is TGTGCCTGGAGTCGACTAGCGGGAGGCACAGATACGCAGTATTTT. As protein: CAWSRLAGGTDTQYF.

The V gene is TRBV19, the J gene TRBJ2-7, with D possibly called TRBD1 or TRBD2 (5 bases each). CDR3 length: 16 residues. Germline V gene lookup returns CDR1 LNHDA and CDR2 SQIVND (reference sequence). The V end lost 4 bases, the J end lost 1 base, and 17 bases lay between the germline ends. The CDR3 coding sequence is TGTGCCAGTAGTACTCTTCTCCGGGACGGATCCTACGAGCAGTACTTC. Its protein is CASSTLLRDGSYEQYF.

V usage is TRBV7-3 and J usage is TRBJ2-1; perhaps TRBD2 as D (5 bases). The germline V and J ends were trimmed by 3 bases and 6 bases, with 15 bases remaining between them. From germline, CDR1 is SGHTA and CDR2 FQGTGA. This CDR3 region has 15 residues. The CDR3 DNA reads TGTGCCAGCAGCTTGAACGGGATCGCCGCCAATGAGCAGTTCTTC. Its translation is CASSLNGIAANEQFF.

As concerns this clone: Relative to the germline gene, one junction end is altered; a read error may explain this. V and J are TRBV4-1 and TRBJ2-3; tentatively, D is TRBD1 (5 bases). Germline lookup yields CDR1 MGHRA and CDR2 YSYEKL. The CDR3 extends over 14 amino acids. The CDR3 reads CASRQGVGPDTQYF. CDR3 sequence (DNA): TGCGCCAGCAGACAAGGGGTGGGCCCAGATACGCAGTATTTT.

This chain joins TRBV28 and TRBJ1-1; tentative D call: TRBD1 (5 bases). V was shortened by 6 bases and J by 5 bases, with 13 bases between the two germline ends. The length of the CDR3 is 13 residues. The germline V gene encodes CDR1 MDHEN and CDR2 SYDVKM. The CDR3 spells CASSIIGVTEAFF. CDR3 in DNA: TGTGCCAGCAGCATAATAGGGGTGACTGAAGCTTTCTTT.

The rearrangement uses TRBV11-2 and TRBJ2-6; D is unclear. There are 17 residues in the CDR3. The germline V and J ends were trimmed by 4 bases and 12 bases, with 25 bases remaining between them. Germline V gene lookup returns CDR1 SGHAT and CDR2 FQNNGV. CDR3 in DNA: TGTGCCAGCAGCTCTCCCCCGACAAGGCGAGATTTACGCGTCCTGACTTTC. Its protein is CASSSPPTRRDLRVLTF.

The CDR3 DNA follows: TGTGCCAGCAGGACACCCGGGGCCAACACTGAAGCTTTCTTT. Protein sequence: CASRTPGANTEAFF. The chain is built from TRBV6-6 and TRBJ1-1, with D possibly being TRBD1 (5 bases). There are 14 residues in the CDR3. Germline lookup yields CDR1 MNHNY and CDR2 SVGAGI (reference sequence). Between the trimmed V and J ends, which lost 6 bases and 2 bases, there was a span of 13 bases.

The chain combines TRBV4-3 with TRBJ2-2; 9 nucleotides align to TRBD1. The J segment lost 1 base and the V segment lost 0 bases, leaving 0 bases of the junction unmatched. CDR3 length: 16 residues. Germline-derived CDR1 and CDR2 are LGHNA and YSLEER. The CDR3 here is CASSQEGQGNTGELFF. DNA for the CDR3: TGCGCCAGCAGCCAAGAGGGACAGGGGAACACCGGGGAGCTGTTTTTT.

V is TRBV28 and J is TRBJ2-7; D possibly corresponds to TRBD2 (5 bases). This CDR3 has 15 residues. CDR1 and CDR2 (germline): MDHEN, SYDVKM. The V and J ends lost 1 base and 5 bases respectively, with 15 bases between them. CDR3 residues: CASSLFSAGRDEQYF. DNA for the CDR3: TGTGCCAGCAGTTTATTCTCGGCGGGCCGGGACGAGCAGTACTTC.

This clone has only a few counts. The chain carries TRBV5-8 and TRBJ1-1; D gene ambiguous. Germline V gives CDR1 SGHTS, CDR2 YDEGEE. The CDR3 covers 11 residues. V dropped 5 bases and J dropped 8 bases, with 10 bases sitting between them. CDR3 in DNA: TGTGCCAGCAGAGGTACACTGGAAGCTTTCTTT. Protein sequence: CASRGTLEAFF.

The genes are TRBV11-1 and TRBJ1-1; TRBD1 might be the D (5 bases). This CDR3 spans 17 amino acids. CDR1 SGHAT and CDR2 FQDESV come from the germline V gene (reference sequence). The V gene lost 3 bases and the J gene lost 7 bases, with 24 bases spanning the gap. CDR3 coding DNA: TGTGCCAGCAGCTTGGCTCAGAGGGCCATTGGGGCTTTTGAAGCTTTCTTT. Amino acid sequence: CASSLAQRAIGAFEAFF.

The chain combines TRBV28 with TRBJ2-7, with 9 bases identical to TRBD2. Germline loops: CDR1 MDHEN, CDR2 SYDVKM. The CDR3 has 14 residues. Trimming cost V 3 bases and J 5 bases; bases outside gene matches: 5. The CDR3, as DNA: TGTGCCAGCAGTTTCGGGACTAGCTTCGACGAGCAGTACTTC. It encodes CASSFGTSFDEQYF. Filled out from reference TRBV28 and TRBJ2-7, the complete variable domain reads DVKVTQSSRYLVKRTGEKVFLECVQDMDHENMFWYRQDPGLGLRLIYFSYDVKMKEKGDIPEGYSVSREKKERFSLILESASTNQTSMYLCASSFGTSFDEQYFGPGTRLTVT.